The T cell receptor (beta chain) under discussion was sequenced for a study of T-cell memory formation after mild COVID-19. Study-level information: Clusters of TCRs were largely donor specific.

Study-wide points: Pre-infection memory already had some responding clones, implying cross-reactive memory joined. The main location of contracting CD4+ clones was CM and EM, and that of contracting CD8+ clones was EMRA.

This clonotype has just a few counts. The antigen is undetermined. Trimming removed 4 bases at V and 3 bases at J, with 13 bases between. CDR1 is KGHSH and CDR2 is LQKENI in the germline V gene. The length of the CDR3 is 14 residues. 5'RACE primed from the constant segment yielded TCR alpha and TCR beta cDNA libraries bearing sample barcodes and UMIs. TCRdb analysed the 5' RACE reads with MiXCR anew, one entry per CDR3 protein. The data show 450,000 to 650,000 distinct CDR3 sequences, with about a fifth seen just once and roughly 8.3% held by the top ten. The sequencing input was PBMCs or a T cell subset sorted from them (not recorded which). This chain connects TRBV18 to TRBJ2-7; possible D gene TRBD2, 5 bases. This clonotype originated in an adult woman who had mild COVID-19 (a few samples of this study predate the infection). Cell type and time point are not known. The CDR3 here is CASSLGLTNYEQYF. CDR3 sequence (DNA): TGTGCCAGCTCACTCGGACTGACCAACTACGAGCAGTACTTC.